This TCR beta chain appears in the sequencing data of a study of shared clonotypes between healthy human individuals. Study-level points and caveats: It was the non-shared clonotypes that had lower generation probabilities than clonotypes shared by all four donors.

Those who donated were healthy HIV-negative adults, with no recent acute infections or vaccinations reported. Naive CD4+ cells were CD45RA-selected; the remaining cells were memory. Germline assignment: CDR1 SGHNT and CDR2 YYREEE (reference sequence). This CDR3 region has 15 residues. The junction had 6 bases not matched to a gene; V was cut back by 2 bases and J by 3 bases. Generated by immunoSEQ multiplex PCR, the TCRdb table keeps only in-frame clones and is missing some. The top ten clones hold 0.3% to 0.45% of a sample with over 2 million clones, approximately 90% of them seen once. About this clone: The antigen is undetermined.

The chain employs TRBV5-4 and TRBJ2-3; 7 bases map to TRBD2. Sequenced material: naive CD4+ T cells from PBMCs. Subset: CD45RA+ positively selected. The receptor's source is a young man in good health. Some clones in this sample may be carry-over from other donors' samples. The CDR3 is CASSFAGERTDTQYF. CDR3 in DNA: TGTGCCAGCAGCTTTGCGGGAGAGAGGACAGATACGCAGTATTTT.